A single sample is the source of the 3 T cell receptor beta chains below, sequenced in a study of yellow fever vaccine responses in identical twins. A single record per CDR3 protein comes from TCRdb applying MiXCR to the RT-PCR reads. The sample records fewer than 5,500 distinct CDR3 sequences, just over 70% being singletons. The sample in question was T cells from blood (PBMCs), unsorted or a sorted subset (not recorded which), obtained before or after yellow fever vaccination (not recorded which). Receptors were obtained from a woman younger than 30 who received the yellow fever vaccine.

This chain links TRBV11-1 with TRBJ1-2, with 8 bases aligning to TRBD1. V was pared by 6 bases and J by 4 bases, with 4 bases of the junction left unmatched. The germline V gene encodes CDR1 SGHAT and CDR2 FQDESV (reference sequence). This CDR3 comprises 13 residues. Written as DNA, the CDR3 is TGTGCCAGCAGGAGGACAGGGAGCTATGGCTACACCTTC. This gives the protein CASRRTGSYGYTF. The whole variable domain, remainder taken from reference TRBV11-1 and TRBJ1-2, is EAEVAQSPRYKITEKSQAVAFWCDPISGHATLYWYRQILGQGPELLVQFQDESVVDDSQLPKDRFSAERLKGVDSTLKIQPAELGDSAMYLCASRRTGSYGYTFGSGTRLTVV.

The rearrangement uses TRBV5-1 and TRBJ1-4; the D is unclear. The CDR3 runs to 14 residues. Looked up from germline, CDR1 is SGHRS and CDR2 is YFSETQ. V dropped 4 bases and J dropped 5 bases, with 12 bases sitting between them. CDR3 nucleotides: TGCGCCAGCAGCCACGGGATCACAAATGAAAAACTGTTTTTT. Its translation is CASSHGITNEKLFF.

The chain links TRBV28 to TRBJ1-5; 7 bases fit TRBD1. Germline trimming cut 4 bases from V and 11 bases from J; bases unmatched to any gene: 11. This CDR3 comprises 14 residues. CDR1 and CDR2 from the germline V gene are MDHEN and SYDVKM. This CDR3 reads CASSSTGLGGSQHF. The CDR3 DNA reads TGTGCCAGCAGTTCGACAGGGCTCGGAGGGTCCCAGCATTTT. The whole variable domain, remainder taken from reference TRBV28 and TRBJ1-5, is DVKVTQSSRYLVKRTGEKVFLECVQDMDHENMFWYRQDPGLGLRLIYFSYDVKMKEKGDIPEGYSVSREKKERFSLILESASTNQTSMYLCASSSTGLGGSQHFGDGTRLSIL.